The entry that follows covers one T cell receptor (beta chain) sequence. Its antigen is not identified. With 60 Vbeta and 13 Jbeta primers, the PCR was carried out. This table comes from immunoSEQ multiplex PCR, and its TCRdb copy is limited to in-frame clones, with some not included. The table shows around 220,000 clones, with under 80% occurring only once. The data stem from a study of cytomegalovirus exposure and HLA in healthy donors. Study at large: Among the roughly 370 genotyped donors, less than 85% were placed in the Caucasian-associated ancestry cluster. General study results and limits: The authors confirmed in vitro that a few CMV-associated chains were specific for CMV antigens. Of the V segments, some could not be distinguished, including TRBV6-2 and TRBV6-3, and were excluded.

The germline V gene encodes CDR1 SGHRS and CDR2 YFSETQ. V lost 5 bases, J lost 0 bases, and 8 bases lay in between. The CDR3 loop spans 13 amino acids. The sample consisted of PBMCs. This TCR derives from a woman in her 30s in good health and CMV-seronegative. V gene TRBV5-1 combines with J gene TRBJ1-1; D is undetermined. This chain's CDR3 is CASRLNLNTEAFF. The CDR3 region has the DNA TGCGCCAGCAGACTCAATTTGAACACTGAAGCTTTCTTT.